The clone carrying this T cell receptor beta chain was observed a few times. The sample is drawn from a study of blood T cells in healthy people across ages. The CDR3 is 14 amino acids. Germline-derived CDR1 and CDR2 are SGHTA and FQGNSA. J lost 2 bases, V lost 5 bases, and 5 bases had no gene match. Then a second PCR, running about 6 to 11 cycles, was carried out with a sample-barcoded 5' primer and a J-beta primer mix. TCRdb used MiXCR to reprocess the 5' RACE reads, holding one entry per CDR3 protein. The table includes about 570,000 distinct CDR3 sequences, about 26% detected once. Sequenced input: blood. The source is a woman in her seventies in good health. V is TRBV7-2 and J is TRBJ2-5; 7 bases match TRBD1. This CDR3 is CASSQGTVQETQYF. The CDR3 region has the DNA TGTGCCAGCAGCCAAGGGACAGTTCAAGAGACCCAGTACTTC.